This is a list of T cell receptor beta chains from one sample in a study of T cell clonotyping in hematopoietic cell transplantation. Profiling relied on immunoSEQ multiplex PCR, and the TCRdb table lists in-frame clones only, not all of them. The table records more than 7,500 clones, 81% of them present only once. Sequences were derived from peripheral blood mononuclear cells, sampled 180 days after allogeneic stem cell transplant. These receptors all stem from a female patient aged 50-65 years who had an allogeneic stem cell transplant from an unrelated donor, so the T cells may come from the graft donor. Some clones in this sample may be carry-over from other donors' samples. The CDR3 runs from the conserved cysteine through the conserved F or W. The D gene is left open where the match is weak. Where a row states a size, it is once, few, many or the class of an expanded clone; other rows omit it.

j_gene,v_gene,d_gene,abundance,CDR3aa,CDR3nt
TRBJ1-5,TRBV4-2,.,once,CASAYKVNQPQHF,TGTGCCAGCGCGTACAAGGTAAATCAGCCCCAGCATTTT
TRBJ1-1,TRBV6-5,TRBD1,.,CASRRAGGEGTEAFF,TGTGCCAGCAGGCGAGCAGGGGGCGAGGGCACTGAAGCTTTCTTT
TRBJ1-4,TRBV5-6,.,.,CASSWDPGEKLFF,TGTGCCAGCAGTTGGGACCCGGGGGAAAAACTGTTTTTT
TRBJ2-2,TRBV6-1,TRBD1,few,CAGGQGVMRELFF,TGTGCCGGCGGACAGGGGGTTATGAGGGAGCTGTTTTTT
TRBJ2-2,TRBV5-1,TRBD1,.,CASRSPGGIGELFF,TGCGCCAGCAGGTCTCCAGGGGGAATCGGGGAGCTGTTTTTT
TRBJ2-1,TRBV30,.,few,CAWSVGRYNEQFF,TGTGCCTGGAGTGTCGGCAGGTACAATGAGCAGTTCTTC
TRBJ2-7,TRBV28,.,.,CASTPLGTGPYEQYF,TGTGCCAGCACCCCACTCGGGACCGGCCCCTACGAGCAGTACTTC
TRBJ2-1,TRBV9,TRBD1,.,CASGQGFNEQFF,TGTGCCTCGGGACAGGGTTTCAATGAGCAGTTCTTC
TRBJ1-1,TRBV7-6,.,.,CASSSTMNTEAFF,TGTGCCAGCAGTTCCACAATGAACACTGAAGCTTTCTTT
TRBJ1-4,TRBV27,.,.,CASSKAGVNEKLFF,TGTGCCAGCAGTAAAGCAGGGGTTAATGAAAAACTGTTTTTT
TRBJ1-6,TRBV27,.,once,CASSSPRSRPDNSPLHF,TGTGCCAGCAGTTCTCCACGGTCGCGCCCCGATAATTCACCCCTCCACTTT
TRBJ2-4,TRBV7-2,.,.,CASSLAQKNIQYF,TGTGCCAGCAGCTTAGCACAGAAAAACATTCAGTACTTC
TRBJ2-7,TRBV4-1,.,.,CASSQVFNRPSSYEQYF,TGCGCCAGCAGCCAAGTATTTAACAGGCCGAGCTCCTACGAGCAGTACTTC
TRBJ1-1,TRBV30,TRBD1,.,CAWSRGQATEAFF,TGTGCCTGGAGTCGGGGACAGGCCACTGAAGCTTTCTTT
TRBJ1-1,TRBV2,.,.,CASRAGDETEAFF,TGTGCCAGCAGGGCAGGAGACGAGACTGAAGCTTTCTTT
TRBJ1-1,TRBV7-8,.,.,CASSLGGKSSEAFF,TGTGCCAGCAGCTTGGGGGGAAAGTCTAGCGAAGCTTTCTTT
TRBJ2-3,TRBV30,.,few,CAWMGGLGTDTQYF,TGTGCCTGGATGGGCGGGTTGGGCACAGATACGCAGTATTTT
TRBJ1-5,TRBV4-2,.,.,CASSQVTGDTYQPQHF,TGTGCCAGCAGCCAAGTTACCGGGGACACTTATCAGCCCCAGCATTTT
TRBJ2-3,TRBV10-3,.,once,CAVRPGDTDTQYF,TGTGCCGTCCGGCCAGGGGACACAGATACGCAGTATTTT
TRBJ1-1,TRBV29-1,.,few,CSAWGTEAFF,TGCAGCGCTTGGGGGACTGAAGCTTTCTTT
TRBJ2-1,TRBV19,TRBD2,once,CASSMVLAGGYNEQFF,TGTGCCAGTAGTATGGTACTAGCGGGAGGCTACAATGAGCAGTTCTTC
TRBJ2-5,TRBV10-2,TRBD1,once,CASSEPRQGQETQYF,TGCGCCAGCAGTGAGCCACGACAGGGTCAAGAGACCCAGTACTTC
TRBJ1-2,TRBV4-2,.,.,CASSQMASNYGYTF,TGTGCCAGCAGCCAGATGGCAAGCAACTATGGCTACACCTTC
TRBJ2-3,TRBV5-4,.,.,CASSLGGESNLTDTQYF,TGTGCCAGCAGCTTGGGTGGAGAGTCTAATCTCACAGATACGCAGTATTTT
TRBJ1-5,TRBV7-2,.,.,CASSPRDGSNQPQHF,TGTGCCAGCAGCCCGCGGGACGGTAGCAATCAGCCCCAGCATTTT
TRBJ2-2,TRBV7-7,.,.,CASSSAMADTGELFF,TGTGCTAGCAGCTCAGCTATGGCAGACACCGGGGAGCTGTTTTTT
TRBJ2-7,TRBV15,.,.,CATSRDLGDDEQYF,TGTGCCACCAGCAGAGATCTTGGGGACGACGAGCAGTACTTC
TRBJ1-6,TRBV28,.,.,CASSSDPRGASPLHF,TGTGCCAGCAGTTCGGACCCGCGAGGCGCTTCACCCCTCCACTTT
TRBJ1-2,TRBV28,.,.,CASSIFTPDGYGYTF,TGTGCCAGCAGCATTTTCACCCCCGACGGATATGGCTACACCTTC
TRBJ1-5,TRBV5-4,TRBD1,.,CASSLQGALNQPQHF,TGTGCCAGCAGCTTACAGGGGGCGCTGAATCAGCCCCAGCATTTT
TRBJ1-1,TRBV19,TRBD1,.,CASTQGATNTEAFF,TGTGCCAGCACCCAGGGGGCGACGAACACTGAAGCTTTCTTT
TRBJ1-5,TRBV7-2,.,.,CASSLEQGNQPQHF,TGTGCCAGCAGCTTAGAACAGGGCAATCAGCCCCAGCATTTT
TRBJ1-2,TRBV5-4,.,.,CASSLDIGSGYTF,TGTGCCAGCAGCTTGGATATTGGCAGTGGCTACACCTTC
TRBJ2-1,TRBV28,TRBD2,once,CASSLRGAYNEQFF,TGTGCCAGCAGTTTGCGGGGGGCCTACAATGAGCAGTTCTTC
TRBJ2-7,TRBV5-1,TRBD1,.,CASSLGQGIGEQYF,TGCGCCAGCAGCTTGGGACAGGGAATTGGCGAGCAGTACTTC
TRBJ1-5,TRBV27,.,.,CASSFGGARNQPQHF,TGTGCCAGCAGTTTCGGCGGGGCCCGCAATCAGCCCCAGCATTTT
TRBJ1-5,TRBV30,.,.,CAWSVGLSGNQPQHF,TGTGCCTGGAGTGTGGGGTTATCGGGCAATCAGCCCCAGCATTTT
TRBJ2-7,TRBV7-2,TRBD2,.,CASSLSGGYSYEQYF,TGTGCCAGCAGCCTGAGCGGGGGGTACTCCTACGAGCAGTACTTC
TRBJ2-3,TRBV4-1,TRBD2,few,CASSQDGTLAGGPDTQYF,TGCGCCAGCAGCCAAGATGGAACACTAGCGGGGGGCCCCGATACGCAGTATTTT
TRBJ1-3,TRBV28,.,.,CASSSLRWNGNTIYF,TGTGCCAGCAGTTCCCTGAGGTGGAACGGAAACACCATATATTTT
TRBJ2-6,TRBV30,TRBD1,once,CAWGQWGQGNSGANVLTF,TGTGCCTGGGGTCAATGGGGACAGGGAAACTCTGGGGCCAACGTCCTGACTTTC
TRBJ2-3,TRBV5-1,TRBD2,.,CASSHTSGGSDTQYF,TGCGCCAGCAGCCACACTAGCGGGGGCTCAGATACGCAGTATTTT
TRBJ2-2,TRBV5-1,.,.,CASSWGAQNTGELFF,TGCGCCAGCAGCTGGGGAGCACAAAACACCGGGGAGCTGTTTTTT
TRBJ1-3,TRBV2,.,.,CANLREGVGGNTIYF,TGTGCCAACCTCAGGGAGGGGGTTGGTGGAAACACCATATATTTT
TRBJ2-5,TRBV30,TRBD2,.,CAWSVGGRETQYF,TGTGCCTGGAGTGTCGGGGGGAGGGAGACCCAGTACTTC
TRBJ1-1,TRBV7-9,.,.,CASSFEPGIMNTEAFF,TGTGCCAGCAGCTTTGAGCCAGGGATTATGAACACTGAAGCTTTCTTT
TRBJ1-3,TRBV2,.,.,CASLRGGGAGNTIYF,TGTGCCAGCCTGCGGGGTGGCGGAGCTGGAAACACCATATATTTT
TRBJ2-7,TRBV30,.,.,CAWGRGVYEQYF,TGTGCCTGGGGACGCGGGGTATACGAGCAGTACTTC
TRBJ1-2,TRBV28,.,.,CASSQVDYGYTF,TGTGCCAGCAGTCAGGTTGACTATGGCTACACCTTC
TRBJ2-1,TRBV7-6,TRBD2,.,CASSFIGGGANYNEQFF,TGTGCCAGCAGCTTTATCGGCGGGGGGGCGAATTACAATGAGCAGTTCTTC
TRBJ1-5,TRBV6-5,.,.,CASSYKGTGLQPQHF,TGTGCCAGCAGTTACAAGGGAACAGGGCTTCAGCCCCAGCATTTT
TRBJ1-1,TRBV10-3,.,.,CAISENARNTEAFF,TGTGCCATCAGTGAGAATGCCAGGAACACTGAAGCTTTCTTT
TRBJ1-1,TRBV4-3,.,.,CASSQSSAGMNTEAFF,TGCGCCAGCAGCCAAAGTTCGGCGGGTATGAACACTGAAGCTTTCTTT